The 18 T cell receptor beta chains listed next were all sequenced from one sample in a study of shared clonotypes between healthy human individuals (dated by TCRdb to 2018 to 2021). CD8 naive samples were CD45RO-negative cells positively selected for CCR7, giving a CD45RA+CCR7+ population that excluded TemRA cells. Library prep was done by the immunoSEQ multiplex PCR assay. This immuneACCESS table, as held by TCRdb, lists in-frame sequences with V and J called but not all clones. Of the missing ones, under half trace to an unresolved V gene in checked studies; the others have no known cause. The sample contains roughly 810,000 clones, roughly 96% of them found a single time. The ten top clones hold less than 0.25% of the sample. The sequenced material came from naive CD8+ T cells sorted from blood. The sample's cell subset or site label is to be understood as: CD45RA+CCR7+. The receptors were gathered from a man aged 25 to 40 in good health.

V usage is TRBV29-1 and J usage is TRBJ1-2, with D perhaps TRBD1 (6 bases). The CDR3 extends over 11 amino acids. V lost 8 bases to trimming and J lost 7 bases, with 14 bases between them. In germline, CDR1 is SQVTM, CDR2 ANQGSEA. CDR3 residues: CSTTGKTGYTF. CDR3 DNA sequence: TGCAGCACAACAGGGAAAACTGGCTACACCTTC.

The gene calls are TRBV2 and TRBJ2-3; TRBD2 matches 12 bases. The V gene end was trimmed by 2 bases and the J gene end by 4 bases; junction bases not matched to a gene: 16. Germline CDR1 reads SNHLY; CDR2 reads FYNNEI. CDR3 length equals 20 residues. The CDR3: CASSEHLRRASGRAADTQYF. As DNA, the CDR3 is TGTGCCAGCAGTGAACATTTACGCCGGGCTAGCGGGAGGGCCGCAGATACGCAGTATTTT.

The chain's CDR3 is CASSSPTGGSYEQYF. The CDR3, as DNA: TGTGCCAGCAGTTCCCCGACAGGAGGGTCCTACGAGCAGTACTTC. V is TRBV6-5 and J is TRBJ2-7; D might be TRBD1 or TRBD2, each matching 6 bases. V gave up 4 bases and J gave up 1 base, with 14 bases separating them. CDR1 MNHEY and CDR2 SVGAGI come from the germline V gene. CDR3 length: 15 amino acids.

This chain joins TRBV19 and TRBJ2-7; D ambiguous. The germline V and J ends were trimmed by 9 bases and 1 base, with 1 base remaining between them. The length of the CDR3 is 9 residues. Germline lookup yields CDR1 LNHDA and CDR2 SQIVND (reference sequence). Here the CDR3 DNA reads TGTGCCAGGTCCTACGAGCAGTACTTC. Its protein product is CARSYEQYF. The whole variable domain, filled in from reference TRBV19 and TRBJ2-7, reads DGGITQSPKYLFRKEGQNVTLSCEQNLNHDAMYWYRQDPGQGLRLIYYSQIVNDFQKGDIAEGYSVSREKKESFPLTVTSAQKNPTAFYLCARSYEQYFGPGTRLTVT.

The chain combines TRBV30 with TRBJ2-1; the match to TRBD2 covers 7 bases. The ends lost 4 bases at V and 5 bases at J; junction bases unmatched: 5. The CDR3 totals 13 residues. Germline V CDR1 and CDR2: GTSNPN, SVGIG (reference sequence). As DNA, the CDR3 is TGTGCCTGGAACAGCGGGAATCACAATGAGCAGTTCTTC. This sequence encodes CAWNSGNHNEQFF.

CDR3: CASSEGTSVGNEQFF. Here the CDR3 DNA reads TGTGCCAGCAGCGAAGGGACTAGCGTCGGCAATGAGCAGTTCTTC. The chain employs TRBV9 and TRBJ2-1; 10 bases map to TRBD2. Germline CDR1 SGDLS, CDR2 YYNGEE. CDR3 size: 15 residues. The ends lost 3 bases at V and 6 bases at J; junction bases unmatched: 6.

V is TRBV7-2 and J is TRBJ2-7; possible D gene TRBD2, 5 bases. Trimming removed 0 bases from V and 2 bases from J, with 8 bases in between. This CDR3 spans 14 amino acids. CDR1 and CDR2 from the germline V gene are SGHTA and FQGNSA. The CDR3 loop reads CASSLAGLAYEQYF. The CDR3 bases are TGTGCCAGCAGCTTAGCCGGACTCGCCTACGAGCAGTACTTC.

The CDR3 loop is CAWRAGNYGYTF. The CDR3 bases are TGTGCCTGGAGGGCGGGTAACTATGGCTACACCTTC. V gene TRBV30 combines with J gene TRBJ1-2; no firm D call. This CDR3 is 12 amino acids long. The V end lost 3 bases, the J end lost 1 base, and 6 bases lay between the germline ends. The germline CDR1 and CDR2 sequences are GTSNPN and SVGIG (reference sequence).

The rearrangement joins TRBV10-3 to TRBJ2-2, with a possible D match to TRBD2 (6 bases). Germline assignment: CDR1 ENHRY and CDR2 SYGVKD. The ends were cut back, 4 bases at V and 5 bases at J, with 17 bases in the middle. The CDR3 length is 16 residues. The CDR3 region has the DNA TGTGCCATCAGTGGGACGCGGGATCTAGTTACCGGGGAGCTGTTTTTT. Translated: CAISGTRDLVTGELFF.

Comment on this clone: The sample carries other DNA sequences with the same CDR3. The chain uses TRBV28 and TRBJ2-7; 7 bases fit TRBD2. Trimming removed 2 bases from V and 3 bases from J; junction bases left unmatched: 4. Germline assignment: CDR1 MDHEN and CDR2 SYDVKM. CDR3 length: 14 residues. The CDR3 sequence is CASSLRGSGYEQYF. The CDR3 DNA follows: TGTGCCAGCAGTTTACGCGGGAGCGGCTACGAGCAGTACTTC.

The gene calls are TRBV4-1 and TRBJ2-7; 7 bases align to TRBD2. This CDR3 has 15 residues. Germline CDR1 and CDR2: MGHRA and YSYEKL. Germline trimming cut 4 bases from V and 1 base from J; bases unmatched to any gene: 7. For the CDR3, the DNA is TGCGCCAGCAGCCCCCCTCGGCGGGGGTCCTACGAGCAGTACTTC. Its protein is CASSPPRRGSYEQYF.

CDR3 residues: CASRTYSGRDETQYF. The CDR3 DNA sequence: TGTGCCAGCAGAACTTATAGCGGGAGGGACGAGACCCAGTACTTC. The V gene is TRBV6-6, the J gene TRBJ2-5; TRBD2 matches at 11 bases. This CDR3 region has 15 residues. The trim removed 6 bases at V and 5 bases at J, leaving 8 bases unmatched. Per the germline V gene, CDR1 is MNHNY and CDR2 is SVGAGI (reference sequence).

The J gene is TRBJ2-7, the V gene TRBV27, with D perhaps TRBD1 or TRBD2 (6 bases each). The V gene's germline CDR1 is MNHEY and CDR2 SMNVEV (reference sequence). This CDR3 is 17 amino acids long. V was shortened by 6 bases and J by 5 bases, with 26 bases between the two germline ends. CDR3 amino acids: CASSPTWGRRGVDEQYF. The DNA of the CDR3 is TGTGCCAGCAGCCCAACCTGGGGGCGGAGGGGCGTCGACGAGCAGTACTTC.

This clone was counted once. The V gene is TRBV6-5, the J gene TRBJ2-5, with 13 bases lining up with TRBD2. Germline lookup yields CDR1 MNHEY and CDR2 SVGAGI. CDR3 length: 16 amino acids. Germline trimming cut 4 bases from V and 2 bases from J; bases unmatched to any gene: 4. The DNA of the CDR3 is TGTGCCAGCAGTTTCGGGACTAGCGGGGATCAAGAGACCCAGTACTTC. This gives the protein CASSFGTSGDQETQYF.

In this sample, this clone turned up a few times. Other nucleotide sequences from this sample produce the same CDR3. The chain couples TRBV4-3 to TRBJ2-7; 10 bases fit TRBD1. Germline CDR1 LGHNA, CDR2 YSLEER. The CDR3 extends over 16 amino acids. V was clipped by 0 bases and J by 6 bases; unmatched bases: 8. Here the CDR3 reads CASSQDGGTGEGEQYF. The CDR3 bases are TGCGCCAGCAGCCAAGATGGGGGGACAGGGGAGGGCGAGCAGTACTTC.

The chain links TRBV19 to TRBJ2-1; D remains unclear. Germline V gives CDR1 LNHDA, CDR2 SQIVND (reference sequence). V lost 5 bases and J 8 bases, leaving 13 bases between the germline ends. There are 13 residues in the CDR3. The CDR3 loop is CASSPLVVDEQFF. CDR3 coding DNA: TGTGCCAGTAGTCCGCTAGTTGTTGATGAGCAGTTCTTC.

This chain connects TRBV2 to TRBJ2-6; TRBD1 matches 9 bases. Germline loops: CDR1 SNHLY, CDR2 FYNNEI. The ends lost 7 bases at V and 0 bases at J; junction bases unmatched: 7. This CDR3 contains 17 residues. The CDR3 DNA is TGTGCCAGCAAAGGGACAGGGCTCCCCTCTGGGGCCAACGTCCTGACTTTC. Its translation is CASKGTGLPSGANVLTF.

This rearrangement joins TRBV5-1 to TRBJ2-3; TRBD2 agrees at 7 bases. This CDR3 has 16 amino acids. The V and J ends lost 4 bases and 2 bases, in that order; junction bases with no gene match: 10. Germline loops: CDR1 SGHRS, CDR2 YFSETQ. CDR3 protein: CASSETSAPFTDTQYF. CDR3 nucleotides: TGCGCCAGCAGCGAAACTAGCGCTCCCTTCACAGATACGCAGTATTTT. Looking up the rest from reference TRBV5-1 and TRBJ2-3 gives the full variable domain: KAGVTQTPRYLIKTRGQQVTLSCSPISGHRSVSWYQQTPGQGLQFLFEYFSETQRNKGNFPGRFSGRQFSNSRSEMNVSTLELGDSALYLCASSETSAPFTDTQYFGPGTRLTVL.